A selection of T cell receptor beta chains follows, all from one sample in a study of identifying expanded T cells in peripheral blood. Libraries were prepared by immunoSEQ multiplex PCR; TCRdb keeps only in-frame clonotypes and omits some of them. The table has roughly 90,000 clones, 85% seen once. Specimen: blood. The receptor set was obtained from a person aged 18-69 years in good health. The CDR3 runs from the conserved cysteine through the conserved F or W.

CDR3	V
CASRQGGKNEKLFF	TRBV25-1
CASSEWGASTLSGANVLTF	TRBV2
CASSSNRAANYGYTF	TRBV13
CASRRMPNQPQHF	TRBV6-5
CASSTTGGNQPQHF	TRBV19
CASSPRTAGGYGYTF	TRBV9
CASSVLYNEQFF	TRBV19
CASSQEKDRAGLYEQYF	TRBV7-2
CASSYASEAFF	TRBV6-5
CASSYAAGGRTEAFF	TRBV6-6
CATSRANFGETQYF	TRBV15
CASSIPAGGQDTQYF	TRBV19
CAWSAAGPDAGELFF	TRBV30
CASSQDFVGTMNTEAFF	TRBV4-3
CASSLLAGANVLTF	TRBV5-1
CASSERGVTPGAFF	TRBV2
CASSLDRPGVGTEAFF	TRBV11-2
CASSPTSGVTDTQYF	TRBV18
CAWSVGGNTIYF	TRBV30
CASSLAVTNYGYTF	TRBV5-6
CASSPSSGGKNIQYF	TRBV11-2
CSVVSGLRGGYTF	TRBV29-1
CASSLLDRGETQYF	TRBV18
CASSPRDRYMLNTEAFF	TRBV9
CASSGALGGAGVNVLTF	TRBV9
CASSQTPGAYYGYTF	TRBV4-3
CASSPLRNTGELFF	TRBV18
CASSSGQRETQYF	TRBV6-6
CASTGLAGAMGTDTQYF	TRBV2
CAWSAFIWGEKLFF	TRBV30